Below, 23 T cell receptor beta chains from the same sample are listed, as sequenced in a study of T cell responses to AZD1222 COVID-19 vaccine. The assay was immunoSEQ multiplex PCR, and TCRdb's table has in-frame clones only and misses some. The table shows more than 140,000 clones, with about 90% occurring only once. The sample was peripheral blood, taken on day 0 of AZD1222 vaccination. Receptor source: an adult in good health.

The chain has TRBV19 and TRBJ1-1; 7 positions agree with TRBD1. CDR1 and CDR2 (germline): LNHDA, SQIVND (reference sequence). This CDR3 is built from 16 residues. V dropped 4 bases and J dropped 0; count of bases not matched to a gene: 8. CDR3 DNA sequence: TGTGCCAGTAGTACCCGACAGGGCCGCATGAACACTGAAGCTTTCTTT. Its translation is CASSTRQGRMNTEAFF.

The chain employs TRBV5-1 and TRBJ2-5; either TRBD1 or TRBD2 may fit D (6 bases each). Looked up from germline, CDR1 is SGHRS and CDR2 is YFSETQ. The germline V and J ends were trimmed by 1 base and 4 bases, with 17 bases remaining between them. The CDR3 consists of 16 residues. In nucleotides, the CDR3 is TGCGCCAGCAGCTTGACACAGGGTGCGGGGAGAGAGACCCAGTACTTC. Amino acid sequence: CASSLTQGAGRETQYF.

This chain's CDR3 is CASSLDGPGSYQETQYF. DNA for the CDR3: TGTGCCAGCAGCTTGGACGGACCGGGGTCGTACCAAGAGACCCAGTACTTC. The rearrangement joins TRBV5-4 to TRBJ2-5, with D perhaps TRBD2 (5 bases). The CDR3 extends over 17 amino acids. V was shortened by 0 bases and J by 0 bases, with 15 bases between the two germline ends. Germline V gives CDR1 SGHNT, CDR2 YYREEE (reference sequence).

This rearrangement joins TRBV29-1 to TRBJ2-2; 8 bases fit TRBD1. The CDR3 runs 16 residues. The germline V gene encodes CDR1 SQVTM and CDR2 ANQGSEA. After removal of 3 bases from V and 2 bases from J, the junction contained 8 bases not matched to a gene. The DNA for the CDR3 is TGCAGCGTTGAGTCCGGGACAGGCTATAACACCGGGGAGCTGTTTTTT. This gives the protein CSVESGTGYNTGELFF.

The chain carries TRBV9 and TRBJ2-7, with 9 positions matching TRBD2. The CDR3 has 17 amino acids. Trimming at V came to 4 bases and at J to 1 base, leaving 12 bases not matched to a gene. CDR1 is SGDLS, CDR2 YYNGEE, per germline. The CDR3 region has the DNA TGTGCCAGCAGCCCCACAAACCTAGCGGGATTGTCCTACGAGCAGTACTTC. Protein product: CASSPTNLAGLSYEQYF.

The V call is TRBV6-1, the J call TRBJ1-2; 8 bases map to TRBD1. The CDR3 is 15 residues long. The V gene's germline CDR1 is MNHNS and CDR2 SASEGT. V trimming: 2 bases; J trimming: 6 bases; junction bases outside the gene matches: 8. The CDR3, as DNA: TGTGCCAGCAGTGAACGCGGCAGGGGGCTTCATGGCTACACCTTC. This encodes CASSERGRGLHGYTF.

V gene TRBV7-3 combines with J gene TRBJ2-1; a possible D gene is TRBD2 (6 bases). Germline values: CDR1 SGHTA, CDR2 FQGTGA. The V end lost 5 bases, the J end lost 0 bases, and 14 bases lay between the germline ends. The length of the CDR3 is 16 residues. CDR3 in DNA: TGTGCCAGCAGCCGTTTAGCGGAAAGCTCCTACAATGAGCAGTTCTTC. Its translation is CASSRLAESSYNEQFF.

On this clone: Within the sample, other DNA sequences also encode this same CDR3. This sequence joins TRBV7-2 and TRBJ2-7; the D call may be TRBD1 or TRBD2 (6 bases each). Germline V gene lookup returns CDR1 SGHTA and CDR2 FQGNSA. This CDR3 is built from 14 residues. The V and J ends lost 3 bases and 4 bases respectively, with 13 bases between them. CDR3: CASSLGGVSYEQYF. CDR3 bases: TGTGCCAGCAGCTTGGGGGGCGTGTCGTACGAGCAGTACTTC.

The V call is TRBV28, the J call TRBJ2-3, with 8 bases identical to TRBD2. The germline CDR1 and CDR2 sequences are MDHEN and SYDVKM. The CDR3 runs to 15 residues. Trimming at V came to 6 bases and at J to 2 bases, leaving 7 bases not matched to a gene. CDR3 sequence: CASSLGLAYTDTQYF. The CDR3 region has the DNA TGTGCCAGCAGCCTCGGACTAGCCTACACAGATACGCAGTATTTT.

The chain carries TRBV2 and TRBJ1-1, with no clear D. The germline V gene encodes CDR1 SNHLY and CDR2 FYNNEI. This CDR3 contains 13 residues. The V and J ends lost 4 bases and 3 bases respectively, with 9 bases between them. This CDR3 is CASSVISDTEAFF. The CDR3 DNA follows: TGTGCCAGCAGTGTAATTTCAGACACTGAAGCTTTCTTT.

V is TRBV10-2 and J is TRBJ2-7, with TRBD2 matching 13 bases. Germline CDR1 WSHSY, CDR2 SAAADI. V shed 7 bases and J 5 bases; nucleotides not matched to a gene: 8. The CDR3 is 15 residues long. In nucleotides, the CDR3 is TGCGCCAGCAAACCCGGACTAGCGGGAGTCCACGAGCAGTACTTC. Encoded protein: CASKPGLAGVHEQYF.

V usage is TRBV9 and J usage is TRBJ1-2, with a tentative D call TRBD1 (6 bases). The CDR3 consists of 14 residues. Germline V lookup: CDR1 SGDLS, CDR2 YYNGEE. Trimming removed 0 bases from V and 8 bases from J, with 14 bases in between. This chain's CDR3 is CASSVGREGGGYTF. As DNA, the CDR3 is TGTGCCAGCAGCGTAGGAAGGGAAGGGGGAGGCTACACCTTC.

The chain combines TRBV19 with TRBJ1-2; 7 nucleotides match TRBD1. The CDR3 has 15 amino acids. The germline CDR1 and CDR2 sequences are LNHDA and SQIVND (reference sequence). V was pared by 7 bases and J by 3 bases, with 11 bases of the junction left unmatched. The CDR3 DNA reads TGTGCCAGTAACCTCCGGGGAGGGGGCTACTATGGCTACACCTTC. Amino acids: CASNLRGGGYYGYTF. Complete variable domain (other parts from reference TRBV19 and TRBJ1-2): DGGITQSPKYLFRKEGQNVTLSCEQNLNHDAMYWYRQDPGQGLRLIYYSQIVNDFQKGDIAEGYSVSREKKESFPLTVTSAQKNPTAFYLCASNLRGGGYYGYTFGSGTRLTVV.

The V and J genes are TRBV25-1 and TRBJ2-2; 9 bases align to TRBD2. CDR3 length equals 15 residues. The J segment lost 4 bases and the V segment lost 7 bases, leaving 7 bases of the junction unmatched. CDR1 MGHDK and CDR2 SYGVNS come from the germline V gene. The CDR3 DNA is TGTGCCAGCAAAGGAGCGGGAGGTCCCACCGGGGAGCTGTTTTTT. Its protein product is CASKGAGGPTGELFF.

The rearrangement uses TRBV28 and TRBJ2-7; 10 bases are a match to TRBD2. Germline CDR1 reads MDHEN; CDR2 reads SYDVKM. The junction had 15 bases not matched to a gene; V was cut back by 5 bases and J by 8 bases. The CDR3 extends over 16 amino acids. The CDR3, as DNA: TGTGCCAGCAGTCTCTCCACTCTAGCGGGAGTCGGCCAGCAGTACTTC. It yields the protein CASSLSTLAGVGQQYF.

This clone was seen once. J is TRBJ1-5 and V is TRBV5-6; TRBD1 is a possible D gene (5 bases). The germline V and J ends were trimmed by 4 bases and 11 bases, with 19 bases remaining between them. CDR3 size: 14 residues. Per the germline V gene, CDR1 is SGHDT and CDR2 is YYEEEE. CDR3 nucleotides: TGTGCCAGCAGCCTTCTCGCCGGGGAACAGGCCCAGCATTTT. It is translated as CASSLLAGEQAQHF.

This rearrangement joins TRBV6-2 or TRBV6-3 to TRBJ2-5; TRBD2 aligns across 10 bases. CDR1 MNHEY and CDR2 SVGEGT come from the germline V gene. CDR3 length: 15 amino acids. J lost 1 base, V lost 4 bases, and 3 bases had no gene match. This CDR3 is CASSFRLAGQETQYF. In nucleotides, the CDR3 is TGTGCCAGCAGTTTTCGACTAGCGGGCCAAGAGACCCAGTACTTC.

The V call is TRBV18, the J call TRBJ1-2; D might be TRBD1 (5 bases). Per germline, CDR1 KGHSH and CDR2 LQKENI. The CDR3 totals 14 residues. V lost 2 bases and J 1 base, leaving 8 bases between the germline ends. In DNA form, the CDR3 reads TGTGCCAGCTCACCAGGGGGGAGTAACTATGGCTACACCTTC. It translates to CASSPGGSNYGYTF.

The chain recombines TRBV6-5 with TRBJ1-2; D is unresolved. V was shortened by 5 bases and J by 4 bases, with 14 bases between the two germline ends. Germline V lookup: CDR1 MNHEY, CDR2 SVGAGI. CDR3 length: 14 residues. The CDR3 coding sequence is TGTGCCAGCAGTCCCGGACGGGAGGCCTATGGCTACACCTTC. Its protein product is CASSPGREAYGYTF.

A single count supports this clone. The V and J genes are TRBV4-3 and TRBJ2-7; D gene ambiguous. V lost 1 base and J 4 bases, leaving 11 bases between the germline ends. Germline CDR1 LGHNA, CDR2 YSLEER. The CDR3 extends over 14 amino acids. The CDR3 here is CASSQGVQLYEQYF. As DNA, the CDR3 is TGCGCCAGCAGCCAAGGGGTACAGTTATACGAGCAGTACTTC.

This CDR3 is CASSYYTEAFF. CDR3 coding DNA: TGTGCCAGCAGTTATTACACTGAAGCTTTCTTT. V gene TRBV12-3 or TRBV12-4 combines with J gene TRBJ1-1; no clear D. Trimming took off 4 bases at V and 3 bases at J, with 3 bases between the two ends. CDR3 size: 11 residues.

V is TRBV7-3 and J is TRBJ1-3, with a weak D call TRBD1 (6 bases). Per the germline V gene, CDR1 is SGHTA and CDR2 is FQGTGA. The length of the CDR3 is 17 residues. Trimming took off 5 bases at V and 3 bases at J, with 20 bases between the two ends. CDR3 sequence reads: CASSPNSGGAGGNTIYF. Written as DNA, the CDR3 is TGTGCCAGCAGCCCGAATAGTGGGGGGGCCGGTGGAAACACCATATATTTT.

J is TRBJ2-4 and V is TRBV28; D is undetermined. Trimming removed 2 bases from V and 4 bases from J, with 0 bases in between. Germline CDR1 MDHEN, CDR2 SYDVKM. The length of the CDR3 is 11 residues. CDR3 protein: CASSLKNIQYF. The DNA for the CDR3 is TGTGCCAGCAGTTTAAAAAACATTCAGTACTTC.